This T cell receptor (beta chain) was observed in a study of shared clonotypes between healthy human individuals. About the study: The people who gave samples were two women and a few men aged 18 to 49. CD4 naive cells filled three plates per donor, CD4 memory three, CD8 naive two and CD8 memory one.

Germline CDR1 and CDR2: SNHLY and FYNNEI. V lost 8 bases and J lost 0, with 11 bases in between. CDR3 length equals 13 residues. CD8 cells classed as naive were CD45RO-negative and positively selected for CCR7, excluding terminally differentiated effector memory CD45RA+ cells. In regard to this clone: Its cognate antigen is unknown.

The table came from immunoSEQ multiplex PCR; TCRdb's copy has only in-frame clones and leaves some out. The data hold millions of clones, with about 95% observed a single time. Study-wide results and limits: Sorted-subset samples were not fully sequenced, rarefaction indicated. The study found roughly 5% of naive CD4 clonotypes shared across several donors.

The gene calls are TRBV2 and TRBJ2-7; D unclear. The receptor was isolated from a man between 18 and 29 years old in good health. The sample consisted of naive CD8+ T cells sorted from blood. CDR3 sequence reads: CASESAYSYEQYF. CDR3 in DNA: TGTGCCAGCGAGTCGGCGTACTCCTACGAGCAGTACTTC.